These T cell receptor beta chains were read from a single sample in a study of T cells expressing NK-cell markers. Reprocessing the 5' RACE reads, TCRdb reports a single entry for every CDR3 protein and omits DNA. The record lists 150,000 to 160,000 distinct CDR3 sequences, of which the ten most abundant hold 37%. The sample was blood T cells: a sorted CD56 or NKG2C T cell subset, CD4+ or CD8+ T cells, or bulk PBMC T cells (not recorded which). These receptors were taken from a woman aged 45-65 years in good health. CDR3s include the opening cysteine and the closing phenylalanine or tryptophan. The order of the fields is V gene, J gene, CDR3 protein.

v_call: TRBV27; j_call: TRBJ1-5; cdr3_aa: CASRPGQPNQPQHF
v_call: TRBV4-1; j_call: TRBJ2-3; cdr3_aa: CASSQPPGPSGTQYF
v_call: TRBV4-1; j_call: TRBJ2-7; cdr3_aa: CASSEGAIYEQYF
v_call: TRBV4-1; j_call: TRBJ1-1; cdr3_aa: CASSQGGSNTEAFF
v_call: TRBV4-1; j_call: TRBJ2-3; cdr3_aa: CASSQFDAAADTQYF
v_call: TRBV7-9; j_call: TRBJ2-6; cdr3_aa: CASRYVDSGANVLTF
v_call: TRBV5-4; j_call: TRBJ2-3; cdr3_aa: CASSLTRGGWDTQYF
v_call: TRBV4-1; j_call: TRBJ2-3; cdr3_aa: CASSQGPGDSDTQYF
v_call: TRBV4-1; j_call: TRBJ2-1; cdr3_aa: CASSQVLPGGYEQFF
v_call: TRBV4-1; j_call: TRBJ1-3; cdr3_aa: CASSQVYWETGNTIYF
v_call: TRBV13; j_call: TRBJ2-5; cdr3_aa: CASSLGAGAGEETQYF
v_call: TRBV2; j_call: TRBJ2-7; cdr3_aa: CASSAGRTYEQYF
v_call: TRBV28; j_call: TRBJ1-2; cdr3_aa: CATRTGDAQGYTF
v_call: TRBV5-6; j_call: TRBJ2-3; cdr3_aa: CASSLEGTTTDTQYF
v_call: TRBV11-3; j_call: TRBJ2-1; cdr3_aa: CASSLYDRENEQFF
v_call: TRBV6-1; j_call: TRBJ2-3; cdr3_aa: CASSEFLAGSTDTQYF
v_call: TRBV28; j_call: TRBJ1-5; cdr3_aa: CASGQGPMPQHF
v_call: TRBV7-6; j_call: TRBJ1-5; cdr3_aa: CASSYSPRTDQPQHF
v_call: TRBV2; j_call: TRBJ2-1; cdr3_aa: CASMGAQGVNEQFF
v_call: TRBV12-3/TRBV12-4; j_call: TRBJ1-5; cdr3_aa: CASSLDRDLVPQHF
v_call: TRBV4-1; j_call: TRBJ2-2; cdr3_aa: CASSQEGLVFGNTGELFF
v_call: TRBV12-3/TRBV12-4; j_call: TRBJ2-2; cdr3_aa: CASSPDRGGELFF
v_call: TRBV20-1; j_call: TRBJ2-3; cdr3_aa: CSARGTGGEDTQYF
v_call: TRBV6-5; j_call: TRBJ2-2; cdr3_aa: CASTTGASNTGELFF
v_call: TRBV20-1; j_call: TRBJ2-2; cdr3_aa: CSARGGTSEGGDTGELFF
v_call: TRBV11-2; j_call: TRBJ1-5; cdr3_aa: CASSLGTGGKPQHF
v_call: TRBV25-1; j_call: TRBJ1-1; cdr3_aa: CASSESQMNTEAFF
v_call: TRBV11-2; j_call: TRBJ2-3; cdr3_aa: CASSPGPDRTSTDTQYF
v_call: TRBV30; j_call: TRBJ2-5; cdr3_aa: CALDRGRGEETQYF
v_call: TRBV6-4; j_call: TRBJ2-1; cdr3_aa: CASSDSGGRLNEQFF
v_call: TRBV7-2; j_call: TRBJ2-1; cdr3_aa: CASSETSGGNEQFF
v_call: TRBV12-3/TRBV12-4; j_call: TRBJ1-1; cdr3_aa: CASSSSGTGHTEAFF
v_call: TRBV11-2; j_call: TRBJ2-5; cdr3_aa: CASSTGTERETQYF
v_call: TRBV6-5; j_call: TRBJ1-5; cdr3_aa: CASSPSYSNQPQHF
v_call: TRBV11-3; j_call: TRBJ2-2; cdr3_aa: CASSFPGAGPNTGELFF
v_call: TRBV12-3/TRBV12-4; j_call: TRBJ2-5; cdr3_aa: CASSPNTGTPYQETQYF
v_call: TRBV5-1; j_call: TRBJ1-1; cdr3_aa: CASSGLEGTEAFF
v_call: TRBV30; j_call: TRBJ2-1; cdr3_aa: CAWRGIMSWDNEQFF
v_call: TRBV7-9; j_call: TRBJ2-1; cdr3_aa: CASSLVGGGLRRNEQFF
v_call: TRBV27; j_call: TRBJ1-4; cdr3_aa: CASRGDSLNEKLFF
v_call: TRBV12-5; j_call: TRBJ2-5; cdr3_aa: CASGLVLGETQYF
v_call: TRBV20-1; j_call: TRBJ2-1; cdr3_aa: CSAQDHSSYNEQFF
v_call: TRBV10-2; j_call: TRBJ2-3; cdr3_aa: CASRLTRDRAEDTQYF
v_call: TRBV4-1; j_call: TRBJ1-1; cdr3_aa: CASSQEVGRGAEAFF
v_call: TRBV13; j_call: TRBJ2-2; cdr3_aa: CASSPPTAGELFF
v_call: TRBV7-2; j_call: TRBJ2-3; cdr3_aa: CASKGGLFSTDTQYF
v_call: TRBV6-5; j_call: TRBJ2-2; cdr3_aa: CASSYRREGGELFF
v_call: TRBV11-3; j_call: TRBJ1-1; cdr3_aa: CASSLFVSRSEAFF
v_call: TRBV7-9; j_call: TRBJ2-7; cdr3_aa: CASSQQGTYEQYF
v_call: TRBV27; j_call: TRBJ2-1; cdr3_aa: CASSLGAEQFF
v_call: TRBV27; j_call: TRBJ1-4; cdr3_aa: CASSFRQGGEKLFF
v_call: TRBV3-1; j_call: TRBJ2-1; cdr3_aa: CASSQDPRLAEDNEQFF
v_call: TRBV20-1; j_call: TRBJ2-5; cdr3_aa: CSARLGTSGELETQYF